This TCR beta chain was recovered during a study of shared clonotypes between healthy human individuals. CDR3 length equals 14 residues. V gave up 5 bases and J gave up 6 bases, with 17 bases separating them. Germline values: CDR1 SEHNR, CDR2 FQNEAQ (reference sequence). Only in-frame clones appear in the TCRdb table, and some are missing; sequencing was by immunoSEQ multiplex PCR. The sample carries about 1 million clones, roughly 80% recorded once. This sequence joins TRBV7-9 and TRBJ2-7; the D gene is possibly TRBD1 (5 bases). The TCR sequence derives from a man aged 18 to 29 in good health. Specimen: memory CD4+ T cells sorted from blood. Noted subset: CD45RA-negative fraction. The CDR3 protein is CASSQDTVMGEQYF. The CDR3 DNA follows: TGTGCCAGCAGCCAGGACACGGTTATGGGCGAGCAGTACTTC.